This TCR beta chain came from a study of T-cell reconstitution after alpha-beta-depleted transplantation in children. The CDR3 contains 14 residues. Trimming left V 4 bases short and J 2 bases short, with 9 bases between. Per the germline V gene, CDR1 is MNHEY and CDR2 is SVGAGI. Preparing the TCRbeta library involved the use of unique molecular identifiers. TCRdb re-analysed the PCR reads in MiXCR, keeping a single row per CDR3 protein. The table records about 440,000 distinct CDR3 sequences, roughly two fifths of them present only once. The material was PBMCs, obtained before TCRalphabeta/CD19-depleted stem cell transplant. The chain joins TRBV6-5 to TRBJ1-3; D perhaps matches TRBD1 (5 bases). The receptor was derived from a girl aged 2-10 years with aplastic anemia, due to receive a stem cell transplant. The CDR3 DNA is TGTGCCAGCAGTTTCAGGGAGACTGGAAACACCATATATTTT. This translates into CASSFRETGNTIYF.